These 24 T cell receptor beta chains came from one sample sequenced in a study of T cell changes during pregnancy in multiple sclerosis. Assay: immunoSEQ multiplex PCR; the TCRdb copy retains only in-frame clones and omits some. Found here are over 55,000 clones, over 80% of them singletons; the top ten hold about 2.5%. The material sequenced was peripheral blood, taken in the first trimester of pregnancy. The receptors here all came from a female donor with multiple sclerosis, enrolled in a pregnancy study.

V and J are TRBV7-9 and TRBJ2-1; 9 bases are shared with TRBD2. CDR1 is SEHNR, CDR2 FQNEAQ, per germline (reference sequence). V was pared by 6 bases and J by 4 bases, with 7 bases of the junction left unmatched. This CDR3 comprises 15 residues. The CDR3 reads CASRGPSGKYNEQFF. In DNA, the CDR3 is TGTGCCAGCAGAGGCCCTAGCGGGAAATACAATGAGCAGTTCTTC.

J is TRBJ2-1 and V is TRBV4-3; 10 bases agree with TRBD2. With 0 bases clipped from V and 7 bases from J, the junction kept 15 bases outside the gene matches. The germline CDR1 and CDR2 sequences are LGHNA and YSLEER. The CDR3 loop spans 19 amino acids. The CDR3 region has the DNA TGCGCCAGCAGCCAAGAATCGACCAGCGGGAGGGCCCTCCGGAATGAGCAGTTCTTC. Encoded protein: CASSQESTSGRALRNEQFF.

This clone has only one observation. This CDR3 reads CASSYEGEVSSYEQYF. The CDR3 nucleotides read TGTGCCAGCAGCTACGAAGGGGAGGTTTCTTCCTACGAGCAGTACTTC. The chain employs TRBV5-6 and TRBJ2-7, with D possibly TRBD2 on 6 matching bases. The CDR3 is 16 residues long. Looked up from germline, CDR1 is SGHDT and CDR2 is YYEEEE. Trimming took off 3 bases at V and 1 base at J, with 17 bases between the two ends.

This clone was observed once. The chain recombines TRBV14 with TRBJ2-7, with TRBD2 matching over 9 bases. Germline values: CDR1 SGHDN, CDR2 FVKESK. The V segment lost 3 bases and the J segment 2 bases; nucleotides outside the gene matches: 20. The CDR3 totals 20 residues. The CDR3 spells CASSQIPGQNSGSGTYEQYF. For the CDR3, the DNA is TGTGCCAGCAGCCAGATTCCGGGACAGAATAGCGGGAGTGGGACCTACGAGCAGTACTTC.

This chain joins TRBV29-1 and TRBJ2-1; D is undetermined. The V and J ends lost 2 bases and 10 bases respectively, with 12 bases between them. Germline CDR1 and CDR2: SQVTM and ANQGSEA. This CDR3 comprises 12 residues. CDR3 sequence: CSVEIVGEEQFF. CDR3 coding DNA: TGCAGCGTTGAAATAGTTGGAGAGGAGCAGTTCTTC.

The chain joins TRBV6-6 to TRBJ2-2; D possibly corresponds to TRBD2 (6 bases). V lost 6 bases and J 6 bases, leaving 11 bases between the germline ends. The germline CDR1 and CDR2 sequences are MNHNY and SVGAGI (reference sequence). This CDR3 is 13 amino acids long. The CDR3 nucleotides are TGTGCCAGCAGCACCCTAGCGCCCGGGGAGCTGTTTTTT. Protein: CASSTLAPGELFF.

The chain recombines TRBV7-2 with TRBJ2-5, with a weak D call TRBD1 (5 bases). The length of the CDR3 is 14 residues. The germline V and J ends were trimmed by 1 base and 5 bases, with 11 bases remaining between them. Germline V CDR1 and CDR2: SGHTA, FQGNSA. The CDR3 sequence: CASSLGLRGETQYF. CDR3 DNA: TGTGCCAGCAGCTTAGGATTAAGGGGTGAGACCCAGTACTTC.

This chain connects TRBV5-6 to TRBJ2-5; 8 nucleotides match TRBD1. Germline V gene data show CDR1 as SGHDT and CDR2 as YYEEEE. The CDR3 is 13 amino acids. J gave up 5 bases and V 2 bases, and 2 bases lay outside the gene matches. The CDR3 spells CASSFSGGETQYF. CDR3 nucleotide sequence: TGTGCCAGCAGCTTCTCAGGGGGCGAGACCCAGTACTTC.

The chain couples TRBV11-1 to TRBJ2-7; no clear D gene. V lost 5 bases and J 9 bases, leaving 20 bases between the germline ends. Germline assignment: CDR1 SGHAT and CDR2 FQDESV (reference sequence). The CDR3 runs 14 residues. CDR3 amino acids: CASSTTPSPAGQYF. The DNA of the CDR3 is TGTGCCAGCAGCACCACCCCCTCGCCTGCCGGGCAGTACTTC. The full variable domain, its missing parts supplied by reference TRBV11-1 and TRBJ2-7, is EAEVAQSPRYKITEKSQAVAFWCDPISGHATLYWYRQILGQGPELLVQFQDESVVDDSQLPKDRFSAERLKGVDSTLKIQPAELGDSAMYLCASSTTPSPAGQYFGPGTRLTVT.

This clone was recorded only once. The chain links TRBV5-4 to TRBJ1-1, with 8 bases fitting TRBD1. This CDR3 has 18 amino acids. V lost 0 bases and J lost 0; bases outside the gene matches: 10. CDR1 and CDR2 (germline): SGHNT, YYREEE (reference sequence). The CDR3 region is CASSLAPGGPSMNTEAFF. CDR3 coding DNA: TGTGCCAGCAGCTTGGCCCCAGGGGGCCCGAGTATGAACACTGAAGCTTTCTTT.

The chain links TRBV5-1 to TRBJ1-2, with a possible D match to TRBD1 (6 bases). This CDR3 has 16 amino acids. Germline CDR1 reads SGHRS; CDR2 reads YFSETQ. V dropped 4 bases and J dropped 2 bases, with 18 bases sitting between them. DNA of the CDR3: TGCGCCAGCAGCAACCCGACAGGAGTCCTCAACTATGGCTACACCTTC. It yields the protein CASSNPTGVLNYGYTF.

V is TRBV23-1 and J is TRBJ1-3; 7 nucleotides agree with TRBD1. TRBV23-1 is treated as an ORF (open reading frame) with a function not yet certain. CDR3 size: 21 residues. With V trimmed by 2 bases and J by 4 bases, 23 bases remained unmatched. CDR3 DNA: TGCGCCAGCAGTCAACACCGGGCTAGTAGTGGAGGGGGCCCTACCGGAAACACCATATATTTT. This encodes CASSQHRASSGGGPTGNTIYF.

The V and J genes are TRBV21-1 and TRBJ2-7; the D call in the table, TRBD1, was not verified against the DNA. TRBV21-1 is marked as a pseudogene. The CDR3 loop spans 14 amino acids. The chain's CDR3 is CASSTPRGLFEQYF. The CDR3 DNA follows: TGTGCCAGCAGCACGCCTAGGGGGCTCTTCGAGCAGTACTTC.

The chain employs TRBV27 and TRBJ1-1; the D gene is possibly TRBD1 (6 bases). The CDR3 loop spans 18 amino acids. The germline V gene has CDR1 MNHEY and CDR2 SMNVEV (reference sequence). Trimming cost V 2 bases and J 3 bases, with 22 bases left between them. CDR3 residues: CASSLNGVGASLYTEAFF. CDR3 in DNA: TGTGCCAGCAGTTTAAACGGGGTGGGGGCCTCCCTGTACACTGAAGCTTTCTTT.

The CDR3 sequence is CASSQDTGGGTDTQYF. CDR3 nucleotide sequence: TGCGCCAGCAGCCAAGATACGGGAGGGGGGACAGATACGCAGTATTTT. The chain recombines TRBV4-3 with TRBJ2-3; 8 positions match TRBD2. Germline loops: CDR1 LGHNA, CDR2 YSLEER. V dropped 0 bases and J dropped 3; count of bases not matched to a gene: 5. The CDR3 covers 16 residues.

The CDR3 spells CASSEALAGRSEQFF. CDR3 coding DNA: TGTGCCAGCAGTGAAGCACTAGCGGGACGGTCTGAGCAGTTCTTC. V usage is TRBV2 and J usage is TRBJ2-1, with 10 bases that match TRBD2. The CDR3 is 15 residues long. J lost 9 bases, V lost 0 bases, and 5 bases had no gene match. Germline V CDR1 and CDR2: SNHLY, FYNNEI.

V gene TRBV29-1 combines with J gene TRBJ2-1; D not resolved. Trimming took 0 bases from V and 3 from J, leaving 9 bases between them. The CDR3 is 14 amino acids. CDR1 is SQVTM and CDR2 is ANQGSEA in the germline V gene. The DNA of the CDR3 is TGCAGCGTTGAAGAAAGTCCAGGCTACAATGAGCAGTTCTTC. It is translated as CSVEESPGYNEQFF.

This sequence joins TRBV2 and TRBJ2-7; TRBD1 agrees at 8 bases. Germline V gives CDR1 SNHLY, CDR2 FYNNEI. The V segment lost 5 bases and the J segment 2 bases; nucleotides outside the gene matches: 8. The CDR3 runs to 15 residues. The CDR3: CASSRTGGQAYEQYF. CDR3 bases: TGTGCCAGCAGTCGCACAGGGGGGCAGGCCTACGAGCAGTACTTC.

The chain has TRBV5-1 and TRBJ2-1; 12 bases match TRBD2. The CDR3 has 15 residues. V gave up 4 bases and J gave up 7 bases; unmatched junction bases: 6. CDR1 and CDR2 (germline): SGHRS, YFSETQ. As DNA, the CDR3 is TGCGCCAGCAGCATAGGACTAGCGGGGCAGAATGAGCAGTTCTTC. This encodes CASSIGLAGQNEQFF.

The V and J genes are TRBV7-3 and TRBJ1-5, with D tentatively TRBD1 (6 bases). Germline V gene lookup returns CDR1 SGHTA and CDR2 FQGTGA. Trimming took 2 bases from V and 1 from J, leaving 15 bases between them. This CDR3 spans 17 amino acids. This CDR3 is CASSLSKGGGSNQPQHF. The CDR3 nucleotides read TGTGCCAGCAGCTTATCAAAGGGAGGGGGAAGCAATCAGCCCCAGCATTTT.

J is TRBJ2-7 and V is TRBV7-9; 8 bases fit TRBD1. The CDR3 loop spans 16 amino acids. Per the germline V gene, CDR1 is SEHNR and CDR2 is FQNEAQ (reference sequence). Losses at the gene ends were 0 bases for V and 6 bases for J; bases not matched to a gene: 10. In nucleotides, the CDR3 is TGTGCCAGCAGCTTAGCGCGCGGGACAGGTCCTCGCGAGCAGTACTTC. It yields the protein CASSLARGTGPREQYF.

This clone was seen only a few times. The J gene is TRBJ2-7, the V gene TRBV30; tentatively, D is TRBD1 (5 bases). Trimming stripped 5 bases from V and 2 bases from J, with 22 bases between. The CDR3 covers 16 residues. Germline CDR1 is GTSNPN and CDR2 is SVGIG (reference sequence). The CDR3 region is CAWDNSDTSSTYEQYF. CDR3 DNA sequence: TGTGCCTGGGACAATTCGGACACCAGCTCAACCTACGAGCAGTACTTC.

The V and J genes are TRBV30 and TRBJ2-2; TRBD2 is a possible D gene (6 bases). CDR1 is GTSNPN, CDR2 SVGIG, per germline (reference sequence). V lost 7 bases to trimming and J lost 2 bases, with 14 bases between them. This CDR3 comprises 14 residues. As DNA, the CDR3 is TGTGCCTTAGTGGGACTTTTTAACACCGGGGAGCTGTTTTTT. It translates to CALVGLFNTGELFF.

The rearrangement links TRBV11-3 to TRBJ2-1, with 11 bases lining up with TRBD2. This CDR3 contains 14 residues. Germline V CDR1 and CDR2: SGHNT, YENEEA. V gave up 8 bases and J gave up 7 bases; unmatched junction bases: 7. CDR3 nucleotide sequence: TGTGCCAGCGCCTTAGCGGGAGGGCCTAATGAGCAGTTCTTC. It yields the protein CASALAGGPNEQFF.